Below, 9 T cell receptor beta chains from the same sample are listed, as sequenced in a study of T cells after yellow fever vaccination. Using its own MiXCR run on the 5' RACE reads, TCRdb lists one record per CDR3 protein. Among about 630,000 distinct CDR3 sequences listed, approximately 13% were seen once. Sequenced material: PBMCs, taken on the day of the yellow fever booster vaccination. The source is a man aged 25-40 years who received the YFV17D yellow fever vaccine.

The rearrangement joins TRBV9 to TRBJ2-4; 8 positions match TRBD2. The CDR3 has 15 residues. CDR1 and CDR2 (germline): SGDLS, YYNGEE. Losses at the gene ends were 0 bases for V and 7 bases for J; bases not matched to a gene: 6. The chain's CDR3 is CASSVVPGGPNIQYF. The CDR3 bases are TGTGCCAGCAGCGTAGTTCCGGGAGGGCCCAACATTCAGTACTTC.

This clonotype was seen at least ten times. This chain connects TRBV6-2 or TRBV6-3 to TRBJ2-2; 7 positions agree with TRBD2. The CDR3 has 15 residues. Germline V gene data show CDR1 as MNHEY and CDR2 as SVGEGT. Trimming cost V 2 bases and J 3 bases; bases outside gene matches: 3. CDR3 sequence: CASSYVAGDTGELFF. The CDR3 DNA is TGTGCCAGCAGTTACGTGGCGGGGGACACCGGGGAGCTGTTTTTT.

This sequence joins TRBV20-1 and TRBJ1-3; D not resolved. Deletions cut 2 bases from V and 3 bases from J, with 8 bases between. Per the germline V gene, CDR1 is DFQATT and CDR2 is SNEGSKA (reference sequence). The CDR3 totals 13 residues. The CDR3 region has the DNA TGCAGTGCTAGATTAAAGTGTGGAAACACCATATATTTT. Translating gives CSARLKCGNTIYF.

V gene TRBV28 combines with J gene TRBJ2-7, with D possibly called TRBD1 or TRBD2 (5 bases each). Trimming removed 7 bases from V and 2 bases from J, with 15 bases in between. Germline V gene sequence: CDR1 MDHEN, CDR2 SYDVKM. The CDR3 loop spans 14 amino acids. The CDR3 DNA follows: TGTGCCAGCACCACCGGGACCGCAACCTACGAGCAGTACTTC. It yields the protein CASTTGTATYEQYF.

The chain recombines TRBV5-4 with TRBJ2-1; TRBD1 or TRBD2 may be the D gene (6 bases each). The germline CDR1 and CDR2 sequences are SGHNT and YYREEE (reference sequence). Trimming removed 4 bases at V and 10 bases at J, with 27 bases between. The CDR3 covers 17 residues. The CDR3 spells CASSTREGYSRGREQFF. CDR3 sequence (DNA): TGTGCCAGCAGCACGCGAGAAGGATATTCAAGGGGGAGGGAGCAGTTCTTC. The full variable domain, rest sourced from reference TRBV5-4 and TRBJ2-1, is ETGVTQSPTHLIKTRGQQVTLRCSSQSGHNTVSWYQQALGQGPQFIFQYYREEENGRGNFPPRFSGLQFPNYSSELNVNALELDDSALYLCASSTREGYSRGREQFFGPGTRLTVL.

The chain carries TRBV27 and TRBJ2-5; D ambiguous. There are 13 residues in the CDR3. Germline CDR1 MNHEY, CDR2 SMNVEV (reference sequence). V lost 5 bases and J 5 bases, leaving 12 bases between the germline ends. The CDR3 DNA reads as TGTGCCAGCAGTCCCCGAATAGGCGAGACCCAGTACTTC. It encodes CASSPRIGETQYF.

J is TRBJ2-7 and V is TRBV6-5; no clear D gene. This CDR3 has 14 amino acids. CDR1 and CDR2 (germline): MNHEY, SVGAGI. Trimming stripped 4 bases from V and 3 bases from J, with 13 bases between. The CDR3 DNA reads TGTGCCAGCAGTTCGGGTGCCCGCGGCTACGAGCAGTACTTC. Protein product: CASSSGARGYEQYF.

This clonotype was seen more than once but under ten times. The CDR3 sequence: CASSSTVNVGETQYF. The CDR3 DNA reads as TGTGCCAGCAGTTCGACCGTCAATGTGGGAGAGACCCAGTACTTC. The chain employs TRBV27 and TRBJ2-5; D unresolved. The CDR3 extends over 15 amino acids. Trimming left V 4 bases short and J 4 bases short, with 16 bases between. Germline CDR1 reads MNHEY; CDR2 reads SMNVEV (reference sequence).

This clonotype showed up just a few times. CDR3 sequence: CASSLQRADTQYF. Here the CDR3 DNA reads TGCGCCAGCAGCTTGCAGAGAGCAGATACGCAGTATTTT. The chain recombines TRBV5-1 with TRBJ2-3; D gene unclear. The CDR3 has 13 residues. The germline gives CDR1 SGHRS, CDR2 YFSETQ. V lost 1 base, J lost 4 bases, and 7 bases lay in between.